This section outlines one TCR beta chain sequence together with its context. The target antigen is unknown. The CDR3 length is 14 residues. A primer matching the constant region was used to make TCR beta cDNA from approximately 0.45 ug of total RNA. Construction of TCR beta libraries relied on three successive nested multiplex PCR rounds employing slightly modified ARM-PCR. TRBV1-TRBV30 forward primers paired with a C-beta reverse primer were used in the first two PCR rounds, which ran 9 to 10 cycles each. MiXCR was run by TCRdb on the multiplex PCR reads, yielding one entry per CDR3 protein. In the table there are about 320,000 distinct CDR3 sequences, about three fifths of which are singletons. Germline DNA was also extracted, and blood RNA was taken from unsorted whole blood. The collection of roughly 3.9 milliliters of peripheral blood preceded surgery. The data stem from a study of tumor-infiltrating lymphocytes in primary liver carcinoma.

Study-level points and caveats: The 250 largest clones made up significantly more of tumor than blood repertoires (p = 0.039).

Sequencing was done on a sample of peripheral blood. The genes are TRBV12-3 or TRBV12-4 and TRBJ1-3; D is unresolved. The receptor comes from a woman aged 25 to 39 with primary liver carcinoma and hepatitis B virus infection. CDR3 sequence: CASGPGSSRNTIYF. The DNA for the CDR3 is TGTGCTAGTGGTCCGGGATCCAGTAGAAACACCATATATTTT.